This T cell receptor (beta chain) was observed in a study of T cells in tuberculosis. Study summary: Sequenced TCRs come from CD1B-GMM tetramer-binding T cells.

Cells were sorted from thawed PBMC rested overnight and stained with GMM-loaded CD1B tetramer, viability dye and anti-CD3. The lipid loaded on the CD1B tetramers was C32 glucose monomycolate from Rhodococcus equi. From each donor, around 100,000 tetramer-negative cells were sorted. Sequencing of TCR-alpha and TCR-beta chains was unpaired. The assay was immunoSEQ multiplex PCR, and TCRdb's table has in-frame clones only and misses some. The repertoire holds 85,000 to 90,000 clones, approximately 91% seen once, with 1.5% to 2% in the top ten. Study-wide findings and caveats: Some low-affinity tetramer-binding T cells may be absent from this sample.

Germline assignment: CDR1 SGHRS and CDR2 YFSETQ. Trimming cost V 4 bases and J 5 bases, with 12 bases left between them. The CDR3 sequence is 14 residues long. Material: CD1b-GMM tetramer-negative cells sorted from PBMCs. This chain joins TRBV5-1 and TRBJ2-2, with D tentatively TRBD2 (5 bases). The clonotype comes from an adult woman with latent tuberculosis. The CDR3 protein is CASSGEGRTGELFF. For the CDR3, the DNA is TGCGCCAGCAGCGGGGAAGGGAGAACCGGGGAGCTGTTTTTT. Combining the CDR3 with reference TRBV5-1 and TRBJ2-2 gives the whole variable domain KAGVTQTPRYLIKTRGQQVTLSCSPISGHRSVSWYQQTPGQGLQFLFEYFSETQRNKGNFPGRFSGRQFSNSRSEMNVSTLELGDSALYLCASSGEGRTGELFFGEGSRLTVL.